This entry concerns a single T cell receptor beta chain. The assay was immunoSEQ multiplex PCR, and TCRdb's table has in-frame clones only and misses some. The sample yields around 62,000 clones, around 94% seen once. This record belongs to a study of preoperative IRX-2 immunotherapy in early breast cancer. This CDR3 comprises 15 residues. Germline assignment: CDR1 SGHTA and CDR2 FQGTGA. The V gene lost 2 bases and the J gene lost 4 bases, with 12 bases spanning the gap. Treatment given: preoperative locoregional IRX-2 cytokine immunotherapy. Preoperative locoregional IRX-2 cytokine immunotherapy was tested in the phase Ib source study.

The V gene is TRBV7-3, the J gene TRBJ2-1; maybe TRBD2 (6 bases). This specimen was collected from a patient treated with IRX-2 immunotherapy. The sequence was obtained from a human donor with breast cancer. The DNA of the CDR3 is TGTGCCAGCAGCTTATCGGCTAGCGAGTACAATGAGCAGTTCTTC. This translates into CASSLSASEYNEQFF.